These 31 T cell receptor beta chains originate from one sample sequenced in a study of identical twins. TCRdb called the 5' RACE reads again in MiXCR, with one record for every CDR3 protein. In the table there are about 530,000 distinct CDR3 sequences, 15% of which are singletons. This same sample was also taken into another study, of yellow fever vaccine responses in identical twins.

Material for sequencing was CD4+ T cells sorted from blood. These receptors all stem from a woman aged 18-35 years in good health.

Only a few counts were recorded for this clonotype. J is TRBJ2-2 and V is TRBV12-3 or TRBV12-4, with D possibly matching TRBD1 (5 bases). Trimming stripped 3 bases from V and 1 base from J, with 12 bases between. The CDR3 totals 16 residues. The CDR3 nucleotides are TGTGCCAGCAGTTTCGCCGGTAGGGGGAACACCGGGGAGCTGTTTTTT. Translation gives CASSFAGRGNTGELFF.

This chain links TRBV10-3 with TRBJ2-1, with 8 bases aligning to TRBD1. Germline CDR1 is ENHRY and CDR2 is SYGVKD. The V and J ends lost 8 bases and 4 bases, in that order; junction bases with no gene match: 7. The CDR3 has 14 residues. The CDR3: CAIWQGASYNEQFF. The CDR3 coding sequence is TGTGCCATCTGGCAGGGGGCTTCTTACAATGAGCAGTTCTTC.

J is TRBJ2-1 and V is TRBV7-9; 10 bases match TRBD2. Trimming took 5 bases from V and 15 from J; bases not matched to a gene: 7. The CDR3 totals 12 residues. Per the germline V gene, CDR1 is SEHNR and CDR2 is FQNEAQ (reference sequence). The CDR3 region has the DNA TGTGCCAGCAGCCCTAGCGGGGGCCCGGGGTTCTTC. Residues: CASSPSGGPGFF.

The rearrangement links TRBV5-1 to TRBJ2-1; a weak D match, TRBD1 (5 bases). The germline CDR1 and CDR2 sequences are SGHRS and YFSETQ. CDR3 length equals 11 residues. Trimming removed 2 bases at V and 11 bases at J, with 8 bases between. The CDR3 bases are TGCGCCAGCAGCTTCGTGGGGCAGCAGTTCTTC. Translated: CASSFVGQQFF.

This clonotype was seen at least ten times. The J gene is TRBJ2-5, the V gene TRBV20-1; 8 bases match TRBD2. Germline CDR1 DFQATT, CDR2 SNEGSKA (reference sequence). The CDR3 is made up of 17 amino acids. V shed 0 bases and J 0 bases; nucleotides not matched to a gene: 9. CDR3 sequence: CSARDVKTSENQETQYF. The CDR3 nucleotides read TGCAGTGCTAGAGATGTGAAGACTAGCGAGAACCAAGAGACCCAGTACTTC.

This clonotype was observed a few times. The chain employs TRBV20-1 and TRBJ2-1; 12 bases are shared with TRBD2. CDR3 size: 15 residues. V gave up 6 bases and J gave up 4 bases; unmatched junction bases: 7. Germline V gives CDR1 DFQATT, CDR2 SNEGSKA (reference sequence). The chain's CDR3 is CSAQGLAGIYNEQFF. For the CDR3, the DNA is TGCAGTGCACAAGGACTAGCGGGGATATACAATGAGCAGTTCTTC.

V is TRBV3-1 and J is TRBJ2-6, with TRBD1 identical over 8 bases. The CDR3 contains 18 residues. Unmatched junction bases numbered 8, after V lost 4 bases and J lost 0 bases. Germline V CDR1 and CDR2: LGHDT, YNNKEL (reference sequence). CDR3 sequence reads: CASSRRTGPSSGANVLTF. CDR3 sequence (DNA): TGTGCCAGCAGCCGCCGGACAGGGCCCAGCTCTGGGGCCAACGTCCTGACTTTC. The whole variable domain, filled in from reference TRBV3-1 and TRBJ2-6, reads DTAVSQTPKYLVTQMGNDKSIKCEQNLGHDTMYWYKQDSKKFLKIMFSYNNKELIINETVPNRFSPKSPDKAHLNLHINSLELGDSAVYFCASSRRTGPSSGANVLTFGAGSRLTVL.

This clonotype was detected only a few times. The chain links TRBV4-2 to TRBJ1-2, with D unresolved. Germline V CDR1 and CDR2: LGHNA, YNFKEQ. The V end was cut by 1 base, the J end by 8 bases, with 5 bases between. The CDR3 spans 11 residues. Here the CDR3 DNA reads TGTGCCAGCAGCCAAGGGCGGGGCTACACCTTC. It translates to CASSQGRGYTF.

In this sample, this clonotype turned up a few times. The rearrangement uses TRBV5-1 and TRBJ2-7; the match to TRBD2 covers 10 bases. This CDR3 spans 14 amino acids. V was pared by 6 bases and J by 4 bases, with 7 bases of the junction left unmatched. The germline V gene has CDR1 SGHRS and CDR2 YFSETQ. The CDR3 region has the DNA TGCGCCAGCACTCCGGGACTAGCGCCGTACGAGCAGTACTTC. Amino acid sequence: CASTPGLAPYEQYF.

The chain uses TRBV3-1 and TRBJ2-4; no clear D. Germline V gene lookup returns CDR1 LGHDT and CDR2 YNNKEL (reference sequence). V was trimmed by 2 bases and J by 0 bases, leaving 8 bases between them. This CDR3 spans 15 amino acids. The CDR3 bases are TGTGCCAGCAGCCAATCTGACCTAGCCAAAAACATTCAGTACTTC. This gives the protein CASSQSDLAKNIQYF.

The gene calls are TRBV20-1 and TRBJ1-1; the match to TRBD1 covers 7 bases. V was pared by 6 bases and J by 1 base, with 11 bases of the junction left unmatched. The CDR3 contains 15 residues. Germline CDR1 reads DFQATT; CDR2 reads SNEGSKA (reference sequence). In DNA, the CDR3 is TGCAGTGCCCCTGATCCAAGGACAGGGAACACTGAAGCTTTCTTT. Its protein is CSAPDPRTGNTEAFF.

This clonotype turned up a few times. V usage is TRBV5-1 and J usage is TRBJ2-7, with D perhaps TRBD2 (5 bases). The ends were cut back, 5 bases at V and 0 bases at J, with 15 bases in the middle. CDR1 SGHRS and CDR2 YFSETQ come from the germline V gene. The CDR3 extends over 15 amino acids. CDR3 sequence (DNA): TGCGCCAGCAGGCCCGGGGTGGGTAGCTCCTACGAGCAGTACTTC. This codes for CASRPGVGSSYEQYF. The full variable domain, rest sourced from reference TRBV5-1 and TRBJ2-7, is KAGVTQTPRYLIKTRGQQVTLSCSPISGHRSVSWYQQTPGQGLQFLFEYFSETQRNKGNFPGRFSGRQFSNSRSEMNVSTLELGDSALYLCASRPGVGSSYEQYFGPGTRLTVT.

In its sample, this clonotype was seen many times. V is TRBV6-1 and J is TRBJ2-6; the D gene is possibly TRBD1 (6 bases). V gave up 7 bases and J gave up 0 bases, with 19 bases separating them. The length of the CDR3 is 18 residues. CDR1 and CDR2 (germline): MNHNS, SASEGT. CDR3 DNA sequence: TGTGCCAGCAATGGCGGTGGGACATCAAGCTCTGGGGCCAACGTCCTGACTTTC. Translating gives CASNGGGTSSSGANVLTF.

The chain links TRBV5-1 to TRBJ2-1, with TRBD2 matching over 16 bases. Germline CDR1 and CDR2: SGHRS and YFSETQ. Germline trimming cut 4 bases from V and 7 bases from J; bases unmatched to any gene: 8. The CDR3 has 17 residues. The CDR3 reads CASSPGTSGRAQNEQFF. The CDR3, as DNA: TGCGCCAGCAGCCCCGGGACTAGCGGGAGGGCTCAGAATGAGCAGTTCTTC.

This clonotype was counted only a few times. The V call is TRBV20-1, the J call TRBJ2-1; 13 bases align to TRBD2. J gave up 4 bases and V 0 bases, and 12 bases lay outside the gene matches. Germline assignment: CDR1 DFQATT and CDR2 SNEGSKA (reference sequence). The CDR3 has 19 residues. The CDR3 DNA reads as TGCAGTGCTAGAGATTCGAGGGGCCGACTAGCGGGAGGATACAATGAGCAGTTCTTC. Protein sequence: CSARDSRGRLAGGYNEQFF.

This clonotype was detected ten times or more. The chain recombines TRBV7-9 with TRBJ2-1, with 8 bases lining up with TRBD1. The V and J ends lost 5 bases and 8 bases, in that order; junction bases with no gene match: 5. The CDR3 is 13 amino acids. Germline V gene data show CDR1 as SEHNR and CDR2 as FQNEAQ (reference sequence). CDR3 bases: TGTGCCAGCAGCACCATACAGGGGGATGAGCAGTTCTTC. Protein product: CASSTIQGDEQFF.

The table lists this clonotype with many counts. The chain couples TRBV7-9 to TRBJ2-5; D ambiguous. The length of the CDR3 is 13 residues. The V end lost 2 bases, the J end lost 5 bases, and 9 bases lay between the germline ends. From germline, CDR1 is SEHNR and CDR2 FQNEAQ (reference sequence). The CDR3 here is CASSLQLGETQYF. DNA of the CDR3: TGTGCCAGCAGCTTACAACTGGGGGAGACCCAGTACTTC. Using reference TRBV7-9 and TRBJ2-5 for the parts outside the CDR3, the full variable domain is DTGVSQNPRHKITKRGQNVTFRCDPISEHNRLYWYRQTLGQGPEFLTYFQNEAQLEKSRLLSDRFSAERPKGSFSTLEIQRTEQGDSAMYLCASSLQLGETQYFGPGTRLLVL.

This clonotype appeared a few times. The genes are TRBV12-3 or TRBV12-4 and TRBJ1-1; D gene uncertain. Trimming removed 5 bases at V and 1 base at J, with 8 bases between. The CDR3 covers 13 residues. The CDR3 nucleotides are TGTGCCAGCAGTGTAAGACGGAACACTGAAGCTTTCTTT. Its translation is CASSVRRNTEAFF.

This clonotype has more than one count but fewer than ten. The gene calls are TRBV3-1 and TRBJ2-7; 8 bases are a match to TRBD2. The germline CDR1 and CDR2 sequences are LGHDT and YNNKEL (reference sequence). This CDR3 is built from 15 residues. J gave up 2 bases and V 2 bases, and 5 bases lay outside the gene matches. CDR3 in amino acids: CASSQTSGNAYEQYF. The CDR3 coding sequence is TGTGCCAGCAGCCAAACTAGCGGCAACGCCTACGAGCAGTACTTC.

This clonotype was detected many times. The rearrangement links TRBV4-1 to TRBJ1-2; 8 bases match TRBD1. The CDR3 has 14 amino acids. The germline gives CDR1 MGHRA, CDR2 YSYEKL. V dropped 5 bases and J dropped 2; count of bases not matched to a gene: 4. CDR3 region: CASSETGDNYGYTF. CDR3 DNA sequence: TGCGCCAGCAGCGAGACAGGGGACAACTATGGCTACACCTTC.

This clonotype was seen a few times. This chain uses TRBV10-3 with TRBJ2-3; 14 bases fit TRBD2. The CDR3 is 17 amino acids. With 4 bases clipped from V and 3 bases from J, the junction kept 6 bases outside the gene matches. In germline, CDR1 is ENHRY, CDR2 SYGVKD. CDR3 sequence reads: CAISGTSGGQSTDTQYF. CDR3 coding DNA: TGTGCCATCAGTGGGACTAGCGGGGGGCAAAGTACAGATACGCAGTATTTT.

V is TRBV20-1 and J is TRBJ1-1, with a weak D call TRBD1 (5 bases). CDR3 length equals 14 residues. Per the germline V gene, CDR1 is DFQATT and CDR2 is SNEGSKA (reference sequence). With 6 bases removed from V and 0 bases from J, the gap between germline ends came to 14 bases. The CDR3 nucleotides are TGCAGTGCCAAGCCTGGGACGGTGAACACTGAAGCTTTCTTT. Translation: CSAKPGTVNTEAFF.

The chain recombines TRBV10-3 with TRBJ2-3; D might be TRBD2 (7 bases). Trimming removed 6 bases at V and 2 bases at J, with 18 bases between. Germline lookup yields CDR1 ENHRY and CDR2 SYGVKD. There are 16 residues in the CDR3. CDR3 loop: CAISRGAGALTDTQYF. CDR3 coding DNA: TGTGCCATCAGCCGGGGGGCGGGGGCCCTCACAGATACGCAGTATTTT.

This clonotype was detected only a few times. This chain links TRBV11-2 with TRBJ2-5, with D perhaps TRBD2 (6 bases). V dropped 9 bases and J dropped 3 bases, with 20 bases sitting between them. The CDR3 runs 15 residues. Germline-derived CDR1 and CDR2 are SGHAT and FQNNGV. The CDR3 loop reads CASGNTGEPKETQYF. For the CDR3, the DNA is TGTGCCAGTGGGAATACGGGAGAACCCAAAGAGACCCAGTACTTC.

In regard to this clonotype: A much larger clone differs from this one at a single base, so this may be a read error. The chain combines TRBV4-1 with TRBJ2-1; TRBD2 agrees at 11 bases. This CDR3 region has 21 residues. The junction had 21 bases not matched to a gene; V was cut back by 1 base and J by 7 bases. CDR1 MGHRA and CDR2 YSYEKL come from the germline V gene. The CDR3 DNA reads as TGCGCCAGCAGCCAAGGGCTTCGGGTAGGCCCGACTAGCGGGACGGCTAATGAGCAGTTCTTC. Amino acids: CASSQGLRVGPTSGTANEQFF.

V usage is TRBV7-2 and J usage is TRBJ1-1, with D unclear. Between the trimmed V and J ends, which lost 4 bases and 7 bases, there was a span of 4 bases. This CDR3 spans 10 amino acids. Germline V gives CDR1 SGHTA, CDR2 FQGNSA. Here the CDR3 DNA reads TGTGCCAGCAGCTACCTTGAAGCTTTCTTT. This gives the protein CASSYLEAFF.

The chain employs TRBV2 and TRBJ2-7; the D call may be TRBD1 or TRBD2 (6 bases each). Germline-derived CDR1 and CDR2 are SNHLY and FYNNEI. The germline V and J ends were trimmed by 6 bases and 6 bases, with 18 bases remaining between them. This CDR3 has 14 residues. This CDR3 reads CASRGRGRPGEQYF. CDR3 DNA: TGTGCCAGCAGGGGACGGGGGCGACCTGGCGAGCAGTACTTC.

The CDR3 sequence: CSATGQVLDEQFF. The CDR3 nucleotides read TGCAGTGCCACGGGACAGGTGCTGGATGAGCAGTTCTTC. The chain links TRBV20-1 to TRBJ2-1; 8 bases are a match to TRBD1. With 6 bases clipped from V and 8 bases from J, the junction kept 9 bases outside the gene matches. There are 13 residues in the CDR3. Per germline, CDR1 DFQATT and CDR2 SNEGSKA (reference sequence).

This clonotype was found a few times. This chain uses TRBV12-3 or TRBV12-4 with TRBJ2-7; 9 nucleotides match TRBD2. The CDR3 contains 15 residues. V was pared by 6 bases and J by 3 bases, with 9 bases of the junction left unmatched. CDR3 in amino acids: CASRTSGGSGYEQYF. Here the CDR3 DNA reads TGTGCCAGCAGGACTAGCGGAGGGAGCGGCTACGAGCAGTACTTC.

CDR3: CASRNRGFTDTQYF. In DNA form, the CDR3 reads TGCGCCAGCAGGAACAGGGGGTTCACAGATACGCAGTATTTT. The chain employs TRBV5-1 and TRBJ2-3; 8 bases agree with TRBD1. Germline CDR1 SGHRS, CDR2 YFSETQ. V gave up 5 bases and J gave up 2 bases; unmatched junction bases: 4. The CDR3 runs to 14 residues.

This clonotype occurred a few times. The gene calls are TRBV3-1 and TRBJ1-2; 7 nucleotides line up with TRBD1. The CDR3 extends over 15 amino acids. Germline-derived CDR1 and CDR2 are LGHDT and YNNKEL (reference sequence). Trimming removed 4 bases from V and 0 bases from J; junction bases left unmatched: 5. CDR3 in DNA: TGTGCCAGCAGCCGTGGGACAGACGCTAACTATGGCTACACCTTC. It encodes CASSRGTDANYGYTF.